This record concerns one TCR beta chain sequence. Method: immunoSEQ multiplex PCR; TCRdb's copy keeps in-frame clones and lacks some. The sample includes approximately 150,000 clones, roughly 93% of them seen just once. The entry originates in a study of T cell responses to AZD1222 COVID-19 vaccine. Trimming cost V 5 bases and J 4 bases, with 12 bases left between them. The CDR3 is 14 amino acids. Germline V gene data show CDR1 as LGHNA and CDR2 as YNFKEQ. This TCR came from an adult in good health. The material sequenced was peripheral blood, taken on day 0 of AZD1222 vaccination. The chain uses TRBV4-2 and TRBJ1-5; D gene ambiguous. The CDR3 reads CASSWSGQNQPQHF. DNA for the CDR3: TGTGCCAGCAGCTGGTCAGGCCAAAATCAGCCCCAGCATTTT.